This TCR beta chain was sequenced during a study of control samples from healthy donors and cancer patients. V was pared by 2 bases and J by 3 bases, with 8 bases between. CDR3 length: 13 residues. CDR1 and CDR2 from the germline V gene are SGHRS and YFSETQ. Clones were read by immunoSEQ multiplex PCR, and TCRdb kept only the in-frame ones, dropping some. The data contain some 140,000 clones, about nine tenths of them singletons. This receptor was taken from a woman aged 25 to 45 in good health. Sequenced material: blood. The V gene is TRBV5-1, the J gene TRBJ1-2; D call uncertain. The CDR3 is CASSLAKDYGYTF. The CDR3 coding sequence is TGCGCCAGCAGCTTAGCTAAGGACTATGGCTACACCTTC.